The clone carrying this T cell receptor (beta chain) shows up as large by frequency. These data are taken from a study of diagnostic markers for celiac disease. TCRdb re-called the reads, yielding one record per CDR3 amino acid sequence without DNA. The sample has 1,500 or so distinct CDR3 sequences. The CDR3 covers 14 residues. This receptor was taken from a human donor. Sequencing was carried out using either unsorted cells or a sorted T cell fraction (not recorded which). The chain couples TRBV12-3 or TRBV12-4 to TRBJ1-1. This CDR3 is CASSLAQKNTEAFF.